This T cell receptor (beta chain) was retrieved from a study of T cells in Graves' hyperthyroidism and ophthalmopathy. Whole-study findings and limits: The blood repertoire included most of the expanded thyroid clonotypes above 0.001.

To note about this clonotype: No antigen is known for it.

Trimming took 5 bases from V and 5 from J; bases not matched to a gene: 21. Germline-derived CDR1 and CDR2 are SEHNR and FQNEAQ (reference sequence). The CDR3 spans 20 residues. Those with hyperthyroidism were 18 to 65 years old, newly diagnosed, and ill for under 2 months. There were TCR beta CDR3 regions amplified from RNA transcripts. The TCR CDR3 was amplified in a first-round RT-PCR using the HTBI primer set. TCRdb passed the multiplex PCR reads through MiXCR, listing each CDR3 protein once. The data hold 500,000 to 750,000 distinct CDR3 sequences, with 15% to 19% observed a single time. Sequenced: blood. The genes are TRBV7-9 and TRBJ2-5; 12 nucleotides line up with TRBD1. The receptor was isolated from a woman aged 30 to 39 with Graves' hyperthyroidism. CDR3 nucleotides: TGTGCCAGCAGCCCCCGACGGGTGTATGTGGGACAGGGGGCAGGGGAGACCCAGTACTTC. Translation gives CASSPRRVYVGQGAGETQYF.